Shown below are 5 T cell receptor beta chains from a single sample sequenced in a study of shared clonotypes between healthy human individuals. TCRdb keeps only in-frame clones here, not all; method: immunoSEQ multiplex PCR. This repertoire shows millions of clones, around nine tenths found once; its top ten account for around 0.14%. The sample consisted of naive CD4+ T cells sorted from blood. Stated subset: CD45RA+ positively selected. These receptor sequences come from a man aged 18 to 30 in good health.

This rearrangement joins TRBV19 to TRBJ2-3, with D uncertain. V was trimmed by 5 bases and J by 8 bases, leaving 14 bases between them. Germline loops: CDR1 LNHDA, CDR2 SQIVND (reference sequence). This CDR3 has 13 residues. The CDR3 bases are TGTGCCAGTAGTGTGGACCCATCAGGTACGCAGTATTTT. It codes for CASSVDPSGTQYF.

V gene TRBV7-2 combines with J gene TRBJ2-3; TRBD1 matches 7 bases. The CDR3 runs to 14 residues. Losses at the gene ends were 5 bases for V and 3 bases for J; bases not matched to a gene: 5. Per germline, CDR1 SGHTA and CDR2 FQGNSA. The CDR3 DNA is TGTGCCAGCAGCGTTACAGGGGCGACAGATACGCAGTATTTT. Amino acids: CASSVTGATDTQYF.

Here the CDR3 DNA reads TGTGCCAGCAGCTTAGACAGCGGGGGGTCCTCCTCCACAGATACGCAGTATTTT. This translates into CASSLDSGGSSSTDTQYF. V and J are TRBV7-8 and TRBJ2-3, with TRBD2 matching over 9 bases. The trim removed 1 base at V and 2 bases at J, leaving 10 bases unmatched. The CDR3 runs 18 residues. Per germline, CDR1 SGHVS and CDR2 FQNEAQ.

The rearrangement joins TRBV15 to TRBJ1-5; D gene ambiguous. Germline CDR1 and CDR2: LNHNV and YYDKDF (reference sequence). The length of the CDR3 is 13 residues. Trimming took 6 bases from V and 6 from J, leaving 12 bases between them. CDR3: CATREEGGQPQHF. In DNA form, the CDR3 reads TGTGCCACCAGGGAAGAGGGCGGTCAGCCCCAGCATTTT.

The CDR3 DNA is TGTGCCAGCAGCTCGACTAGCGGGGTGTACGAGCAGTACTTC. It encodes CASSSTSGVYEQYF. V gene TRBV11-2 combines with J gene TRBJ2-7; 11 bases are shared with TRBD2. J was trimmed by 4 bases and V by 4 bases; bases with no gene match: 3. This CDR3 is 14 amino acids long. Germline assignment: CDR1 SGHAT and CDR2 FQNNGV.